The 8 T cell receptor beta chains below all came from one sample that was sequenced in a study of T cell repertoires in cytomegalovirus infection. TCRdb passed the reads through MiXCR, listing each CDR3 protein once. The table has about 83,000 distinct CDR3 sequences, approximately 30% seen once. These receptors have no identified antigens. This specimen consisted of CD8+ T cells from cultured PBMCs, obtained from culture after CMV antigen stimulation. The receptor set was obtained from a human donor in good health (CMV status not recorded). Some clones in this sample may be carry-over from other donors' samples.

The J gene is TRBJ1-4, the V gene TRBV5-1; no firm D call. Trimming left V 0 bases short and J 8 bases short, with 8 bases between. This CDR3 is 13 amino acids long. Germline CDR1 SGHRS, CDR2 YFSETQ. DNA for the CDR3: TGCGCCAGCAGCTTGGGCATCACCGAAAAACTGTTTTTT. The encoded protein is CASSLGITEKLFF.

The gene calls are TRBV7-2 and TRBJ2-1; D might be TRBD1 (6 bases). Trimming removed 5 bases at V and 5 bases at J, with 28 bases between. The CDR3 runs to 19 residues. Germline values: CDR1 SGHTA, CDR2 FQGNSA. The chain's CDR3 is CASSEGGVGGLLRNNEQFF. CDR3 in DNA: TGTGCCAGCAGCGAAGGAGGTGTTGGGGGCCTTCTTCGGAACAATGAGCAGTTCTTC.

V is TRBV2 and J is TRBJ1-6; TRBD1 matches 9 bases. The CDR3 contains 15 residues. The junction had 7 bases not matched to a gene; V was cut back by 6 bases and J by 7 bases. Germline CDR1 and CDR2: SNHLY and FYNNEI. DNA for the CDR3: TGTGCCAGCAGACCGGGACAGGGAGGAAATTCACCCCTCCACTTT. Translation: CASRPGQGGNSPLHF.

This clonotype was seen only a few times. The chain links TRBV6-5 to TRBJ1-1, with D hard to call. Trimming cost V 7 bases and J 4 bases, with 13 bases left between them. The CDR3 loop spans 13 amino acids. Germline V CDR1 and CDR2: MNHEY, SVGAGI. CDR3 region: CASTTLGSTEAFF. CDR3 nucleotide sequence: TGTGCCAGCACCACCCTAGGGAGCACTGAAGCTTTCTTT.

CDR3 in DNA: TGTGCCAGCAGTTCTTATTCAGGCCCCGGGGAGACCCAGTACTTC. Its translation is CASSSYSGPGETQYF. The chain links TRBV27 to TRBJ2-5; D unresolved. Germline CDR1 reads MNHEY; CDR2 reads SMNVEV (reference sequence). Trimming removed 4 bases from V and 5 bases from J, with 17 bases in between. This CDR3 is 15 amino acids long.

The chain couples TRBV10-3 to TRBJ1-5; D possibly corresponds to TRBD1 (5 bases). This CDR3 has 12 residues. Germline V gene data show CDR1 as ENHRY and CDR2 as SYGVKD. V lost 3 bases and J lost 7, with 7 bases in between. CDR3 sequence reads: CAISDRQQPQHF. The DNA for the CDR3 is TGTGCCATCAGTGACCGACAGCAGCCCCAGCATTTT.

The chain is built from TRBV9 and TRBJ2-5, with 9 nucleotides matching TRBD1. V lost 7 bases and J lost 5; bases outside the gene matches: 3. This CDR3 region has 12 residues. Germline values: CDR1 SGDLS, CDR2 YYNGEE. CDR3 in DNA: TGTGCCAGCGGGGACAGGGACGAGACCCAGTACTTC. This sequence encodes CASGDRDETQYF.

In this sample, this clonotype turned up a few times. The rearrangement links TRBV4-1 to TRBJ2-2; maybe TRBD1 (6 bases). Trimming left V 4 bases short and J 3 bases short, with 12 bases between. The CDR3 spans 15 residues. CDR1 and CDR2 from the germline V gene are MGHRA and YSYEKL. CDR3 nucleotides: TGCGCCAGCAGCCGAGGGACAACGGACACCGGGGAGCTGTTTTTT. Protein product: CASSRGTTDTGELFF.